One sample yielded the 17 T cell receptor beta chains listed below, sequenced in a study of blood T cell repertoires in COVID-19. Sequencing used immunoSEQ multiplex PCR; TCRdb keeps in-frame clones, though not all of them. The sample shows some 510,000 clones, 88% of them seen only once. Sequenced input: PBMCs or T cells enriched from blood (not recorded which). Source of these receptors: a woman in her 40s who had recovered from COVID-19.

This clone was detected a few times. This rearrangement joins TRBV3-1 (or the pseudogene TRBV3-2) to TRBJ2-3; D is ambiguous. The V and J ends lost 4 bases and 3 bases respectively, with 2 bases between them. CDR3 length equals 11 residues. Germline-derived CDR1 and CDR2 are LGHDT and YNNKEL (reference sequence). The CDR3 coding sequence is TGTGCCAGCAGCCTAACAGATACGCAGTATTTT. This codes for CASSLTDTQYF.

This chain uses TRBV3-1 (or the pseudogene TRBV3-2) with TRBJ2-7; 9 bases agree with TRBD1. Germline values: CDR1 LGHDT, CDR2 YNNKEL (reference sequence). The CDR3 has 15 residues. V lost 3 bases, J lost 2 bases, and 5 bases stayed unmatched. CDR3 sequence (DNA): TGTGCCAGCAGCCACCCGGGACAGGGCGCCTACGAGCAGTACTTC. Amino acid sequence: CASSHPGQGAYEQYF.

J is TRBJ2-7 and V is TRBV29-1; 10 nucleotides line up with TRBD1. The CDR3 sequence is 13 residues long. Trimming removed 6 bases from V and 7 bases from J; junction bases left unmatched: 9. Germline V gives CDR1 SQVTM, CDR2 ANQGSEA. The CDR3 DNA follows: TGCAGCGTCCAGAGGGACAGGGGATTGGAGCAGTACTTC. Amino acid sequence: CSVQRDRGLEQYF.

The rearrangement joins TRBV11-2 to TRBJ1-1, with TRBD1 as a possible D gene (5 bases). Trimming pared 2 bases from V and 6 bases from J, leaving 13 bases between. CDR1 and CDR2 (germline): SGHAT, FQNNGV. The CDR3 extends over 14 amino acids. CDR3 bases: TGTGCCAGCAGCTTACCGGGGGAATCCGCTGAAGCTTTCTTT. As protein: CASSLPGESAEAFF. The variable domain in full, completed from reference TRBV11-2 and TRBJ1-1, reads EAGVAQSPRYKIIEKRQSVAFWCNPISGHATLYWYQQILGQGPKLLIQFQNNGVVDDSQLPKDRFSAERLKGVDSTLKIQPAKLEDSAVYLCASSLPGESAEAFFGQGTRLTVV.

The rearrangement uses TRBV5-5 and TRBJ2-3, with TRBD2 matching 7 bases. Germline lookup yields CDR1 SGHKS and CDR2 YYEKEE (reference sequence). The CDR3 extends over 17 amino acids. The junction had 16 bases not matched to a gene; V was cut back by 6 bases and J by 3 bases. CDR3 DNA sequence: TGTGCCAGCACCCAGGGAGGGCCCCGCATTGTGACAGATACGCAGTATTTT. Protein product: CASTQGGPRIVTDTQYF.

In nucleotides, the CDR3 is TGTGCCAGCAGCTTGGGGGCTTTCACAGATACGCAGTATTTT. It translates to CASSLGAFTDTQYF. This sequence joins TRBV5-5 and TRBJ2-3; D unresolved. The CDR3 consists of 14 residues. Germline V gene sequence: CDR1 SGHKS, CDR2 YYEKEE (reference sequence). Trimming shortened V by 0 bases and J by 2 bases, and 7 bases separated the two germline ends. Variable domain in full (rest from reference TRBV5-5 and TRBJ2-3): DAGVTQSPTHLIKTRGQQVTLRCSPISGHKSVSWYQQVLGQGPQFIFQYYEKEERGRGNFPDRFSARQFPNYSSELNVNALLLGDSALYLCASSLGAFTDTQYFGPGTRLTVL.

The chain couples TRBV9 to TRBJ1-5; D is perhaps TRBD1 (5 bases). V was cut by 4 bases and J by 5 bases, with 13 bases left in between. From germline, CDR1 is SGDLS and CDR2 YYNGEE. The CDR3 runs to 14 residues. CDR3 region: CASSPEDMDQPQHF. The CDR3 region has the DNA TGTGCCAGCAGCCCTGAGGACATGGATCAGCCCCAGCATTTT.

The rearrangement uses TRBV2 and TRBJ2-2; 8 nucleotides agree with TRBD2. CDR1 and CDR2 (germline): SNHLY, FYNNEI. CDR3 size: 16 residues. V lost 6 bases to trimming and J lost 9 bases; unmatched junction nucleotides: 15. DNA of the CDR3: TGTGCCAGCAGCGGGGGGGGAATAGCGGGAAGCCGGGAGCTGTTTTTT. Protein sequence: CASSGGGIAGSRELFF.

The chain recombines TRBV5-8 with TRBJ1-3, with 7 bases aligning to TRBD1. Losses at the gene ends were 1 base for V and 0 bases for J; bases not matched to a gene: 4. Germline V gene lookup returns CDR1 SGHTS and CDR2 YDEGEE. The CDR3 extends over 16 amino acids. Written as DNA, the CDR3 is TGTGCCAGCAGCTTGACAGGGGTCTTCTCTGGAAACACCATATATTTT. Translating it yields CASSLTGVFSGNTIYF.

J is TRBJ2-7 and V is TRBV5-5; possibly TRBD2 for D (7 bases). This CDR3 has 13 residues. Germline-derived CDR1 and CDR2 are SGHKS and YYEKEE (reference sequence). V was clipped by 7 bases and J by 4 bases, with 15 bases between them. The CDR3 nucleotides are TGTGCCAGCGGGGAGGGACATCAGTACGAGCAGTACTTC. Encoded protein: CASGEGHQYEQYF.

This sequence joins TRBV6-2 or TRBV6-3 and TRBJ1-6; D ambiguous. Trimming removed 2 bases at V and 1 base at J, with 6 bases between. The germline V gene encodes CDR1 MNHEY and CDR2 SVGEGT. This CDR3 has 15 residues. The CDR3 bases are TGTGCCAGCAGTTACCGGGATTCCTATAATTCACCCCTCCACTTT. The encoded protein is CASSYRDSYNSPLHF.

In nucleotides, the CDR3 is TGTGCCAGTACCTCTTTTTTGGGACAGGGGGCATCGAATGAGCAGTTCTTC. Encoded protein: CASTSFLGQGASNEQFF. V and J are TRBV19 and TRBJ2-1; TRBD1 matches at 12 bases. V lost 7 bases to trimming and J lost 7 bases; unmatched junction nucleotides: 14. Germline-derived CDR1 and CDR2 are LNHDA and SQIVND (reference sequence). CDR3 length equals 17 residues.

V gene TRBV6-5 combines with J gene TRBJ2-3; unclear D gene. Trimming removed 5 bases from V and 3 bases from J, with 3 bases in between. Germline-derived CDR1 and CDR2 are MNHEY and SVGAGI. The CDR3 runs to 11 residues. The CDR3 DNA reads TGTGCCAGCAGTCAGACAGATACGCAGTATTTT. It translates to CASSQTDTQYF.

V and J are TRBV3-1 (or the pseudogene TRBV3-2) and TRBJ1-1; no clear D. The germline CDR1 and CDR2 sequences are LGHDT and YNNKEL (reference sequence). The CDR3 runs to 11 residues. V dropped 6 bases and J dropped 1 base, with 3 bases sitting between them. CDR3 protein: CASSQNTEAFF. CDR3 sequence (DNA): TGTGCCAGCAGTCAGAACACTGAAGCTTTCTTT.

The chain links TRBV2 to TRBJ1-5, with a tentative D call TRBD1 (5 bases). This CDR3 has 14 residues. V was pared by 3 bases and J by 7 bases, with 13 bases between. CDR1 and CDR2 (germline): SNHLY, FYNNEI. The CDR3: CASSDSHRTQPQHF. CDR3 nucleotides: TGTGCCAGCAGTGACTCTCACAGGACCCAGCCCCAGCATTTT.

The rearrangement uses TRBV6-5 and TRBJ2-7; 8 bases align to TRBD1. The trim removed 2 bases at V and 0 bases at J, leaving 6 bases unmatched. Germline V CDR1 and CDR2: MNHEY, SVGAGI. CDR3 length: 16 residues. CDR3 protein: CASSYGGTGLSYEQYF. In DNA, the CDR3 is TGTGCCAGCAGTTACGGGGGGACAGGTCTCTCCTACGAGCAGTACTTC.

This clone has a single count. The chain joins TRBV7-8 to TRBJ1-2, with D perhaps matching TRBD1 (5 bases). This CDR3 has 15 residues. Germline V CDR1 and CDR2: SGHVS, FQNEAQ. Deletions cut 5 bases from V and 5 bases from J, with 18 bases between. The chain's CDR3 is CASSLHLTAEYGYTF. CDR3 DNA: TGTGCCAGCAGCCTTCATCTGACAGCTGAATATGGCTACACCTTC.